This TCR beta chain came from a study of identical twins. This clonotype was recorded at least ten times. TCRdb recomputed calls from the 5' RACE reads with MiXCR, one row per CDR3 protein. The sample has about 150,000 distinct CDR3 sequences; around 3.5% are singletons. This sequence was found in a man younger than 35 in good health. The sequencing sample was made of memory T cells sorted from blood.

The CDR3 is CAASPIQGQANEKLFF. CDR3 bases: TGTGCCGCAAGCCCTATACAGGGTCAGGCTAATGAAAAACTGTTTTTT. The chain combines TRBV6-1 with TRBJ1-4; maybe TRBD1 (6 bases). The CDR3 length is 16 residues. Germline CDR1 and CDR2: MNHNS and SASEGT. V lost 11 bases and J lost 3, with 22 bases in between.